The 4 T cell receptor beta chains presented below share a single source sample, sequenced in a study of CD8 T cells in ankylosing spondylitis. TCRdb re-called the 5' RACE reads through MiXCR, storing one row per CDR3 protein. Of about 190,000 distinct CDR3 sequences in the sample, 13% were seen once. Sequenced sample: blood, either unsorted or a sorted T cell fraction (not recorded which). The source of these receptors is a female donor with ankylosing spondylitis or in good health (not recorded which).

This clonotype was seen at least ten times. This sequence joins TRBV6-5 and TRBJ2-7, with D possibly TRBD1 on 5 matching bases. Looked up from germline, CDR1 is MNHEY and CDR2 is SVGAGI. Trimming shortened V by 5 bases and J by 10 bases, and 12 bases separated the two germline ends. The CDR3 has 11 amino acids. CDR3 bases: TGTGCCAGCAGTAGCCCTAGGGGCCAGTACTTC. It is translated as CASSSPRGQYF.

This clonotype was picked up a small number of times. The rearrangement uses TRBV28 and TRBJ2-1; TRBD2 agrees at 13 bases. From germline, CDR1 is MDHEN and CDR2 SYDVKM. J lost 7 bases, V lost 7 bases, and 10 bases had no gene match. CDR3 length: 16 amino acids. CDR3 protein: CASILTGTSGVNEQFF. The CDR3 region has the DNA TGTGCCAGCATTCTCACCGGGACTAGCGGGGTAAATGAGCAGTTCTTC.

This clonotype appeared a few times. The chain recombines TRBV12-3 or TRBV12-4 with TRBJ2-2; 7 bases line up with TRBD1. The CDR3 is 16 residues long. Unmatched junction bases numbered 11, after V lost 7 bases and J lost 3 bases. The CDR3 here is CASTPGTALYTGELFF. The CDR3 coding sequence is TGTGCCAGCACACCCGGGACAGCGTTGTACACCGGGGAGCTGTTTTTT.

This clonotype was found a few times. The chain joins TRBV25-1 to TRBJ2-2, with D maybe TRBD1 (5 bases). Germline V gene data show CDR1 as MGHDK and CDR2 as SYGVNS. The CDR3 is 16 amino acids. The V and J ends lost 1 base and 4 bases respectively, with 13 bases between them. DNA of the CDR3: TGTGCCAGCAGTGAATCTGGCAGGGTGGTCACCGGGGAGCTGTTTTTT. This encodes CASSESGRVVTGELFF.